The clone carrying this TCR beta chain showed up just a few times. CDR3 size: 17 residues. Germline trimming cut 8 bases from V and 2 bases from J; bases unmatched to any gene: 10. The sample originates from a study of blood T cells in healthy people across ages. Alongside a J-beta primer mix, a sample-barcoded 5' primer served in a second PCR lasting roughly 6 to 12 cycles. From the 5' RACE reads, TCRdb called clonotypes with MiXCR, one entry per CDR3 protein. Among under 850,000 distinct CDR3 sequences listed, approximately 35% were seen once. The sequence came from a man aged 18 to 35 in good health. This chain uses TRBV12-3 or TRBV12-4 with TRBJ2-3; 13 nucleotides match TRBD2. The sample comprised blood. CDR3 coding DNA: TGTGCCAGCGAGACTAGCGGGGGGCTCCAAAACACAGATACGCAGTATTTT. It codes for CASETSGGLQNTDTQYF.